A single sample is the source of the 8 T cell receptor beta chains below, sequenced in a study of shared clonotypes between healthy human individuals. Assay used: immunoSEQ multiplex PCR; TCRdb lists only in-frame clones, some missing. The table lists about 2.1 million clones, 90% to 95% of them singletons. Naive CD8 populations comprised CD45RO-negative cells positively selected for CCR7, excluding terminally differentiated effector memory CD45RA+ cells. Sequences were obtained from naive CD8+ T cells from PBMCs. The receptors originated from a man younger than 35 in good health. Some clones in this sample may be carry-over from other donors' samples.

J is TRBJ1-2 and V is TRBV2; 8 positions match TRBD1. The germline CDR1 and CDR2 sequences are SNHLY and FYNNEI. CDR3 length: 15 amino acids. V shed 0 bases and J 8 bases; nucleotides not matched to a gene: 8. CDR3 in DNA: TGTGCCAGCAGTGAAGCGAGGACAGGGTTTAGCGGCTACACCTTC. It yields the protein CASSEARTGFSGYTF.

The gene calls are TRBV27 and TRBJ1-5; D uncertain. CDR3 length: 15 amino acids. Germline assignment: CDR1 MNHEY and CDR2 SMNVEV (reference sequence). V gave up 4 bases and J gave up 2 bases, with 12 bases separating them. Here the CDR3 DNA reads TGTGCCAGCAGTTCCGTGGATCGGGGCAATCAGCCCCAGCATTTT. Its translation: CASSSVDRGNQPQHF.

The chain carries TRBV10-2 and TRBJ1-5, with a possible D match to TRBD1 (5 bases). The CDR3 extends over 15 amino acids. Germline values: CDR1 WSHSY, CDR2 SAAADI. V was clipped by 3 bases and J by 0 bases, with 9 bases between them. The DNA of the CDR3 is TGCGCCAGCAGTGACAGGGACTATAGCAATCAGCCCCAGCATTTT. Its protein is CASSDRDYSNQPQHF.

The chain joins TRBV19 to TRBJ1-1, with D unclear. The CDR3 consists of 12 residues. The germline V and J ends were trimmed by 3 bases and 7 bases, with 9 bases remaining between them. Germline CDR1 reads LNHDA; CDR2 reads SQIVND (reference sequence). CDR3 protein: CASSIGRIEAFF. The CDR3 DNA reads TGTGCCAGTAGTATCGGACGGATTGAAGCTTTCTTT.

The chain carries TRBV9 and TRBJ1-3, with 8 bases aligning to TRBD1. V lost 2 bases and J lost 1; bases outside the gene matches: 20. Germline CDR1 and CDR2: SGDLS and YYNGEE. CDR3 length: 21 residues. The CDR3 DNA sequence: TGTGCCAGCAGCGTTAAAGCGTTTGTATCTGGACAGGGAGATTCTGGAAACACCATATATTTT. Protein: CASSVKAFVSGQGDSGNTIYF.

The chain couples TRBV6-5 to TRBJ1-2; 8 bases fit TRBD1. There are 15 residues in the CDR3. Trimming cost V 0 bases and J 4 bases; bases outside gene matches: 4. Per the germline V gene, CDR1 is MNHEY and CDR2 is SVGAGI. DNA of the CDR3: TGTGCCAGCAGTTACTCGCAGGGGGCCATCTATGGCTACACCTTC. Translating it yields CASSYSQGAIYGYTF.

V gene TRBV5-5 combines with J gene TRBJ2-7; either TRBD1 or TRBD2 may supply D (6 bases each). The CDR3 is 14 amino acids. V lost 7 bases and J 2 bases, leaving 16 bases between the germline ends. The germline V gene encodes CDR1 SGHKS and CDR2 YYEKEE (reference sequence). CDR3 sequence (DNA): TGTGCCAGCGATGGGGGGCATCCTCCCTACGAGCAGTACTTC. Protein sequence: CASDGGHPPYEQYF.

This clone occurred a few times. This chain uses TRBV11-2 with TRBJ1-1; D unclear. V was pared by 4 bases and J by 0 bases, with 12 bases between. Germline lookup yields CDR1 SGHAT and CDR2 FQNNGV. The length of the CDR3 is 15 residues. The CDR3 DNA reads TGTGCCAGCAGCTCCGGGGTTAATTTGAACACTGAAGCTTTCTTT. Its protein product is CASSSGVNLNTEAFF.